These 10 T cell receptor beta chains were sequenced from one sample in a study of blood T cell repertoires in COVID-19. Assay used: immunoSEQ multiplex PCR; TCRdb lists only in-frame clones, some missing. Among 250,000 to 350,000 clones listed, 70% to 85% were seen once. Material: peripheral blood. These receptors came from a human donor with COVID-19, enrolled during active disease. The donor label of this sample is uncertain.

The genes are TRBV6-4 and TRBJ2-1, with 8 positions matching TRBD1. From germline, CDR1 is MRHNA and CDR2 SNTAGT. CDR3 size: 15 residues. V lost 5 bases, J lost 3 bases, and 6 bases stayed unmatched. The CDR3 nucleotides read TGTGCCAGCAGTCCGGACAGGGCAATCTACAATGAGCAGTTCTTC. As protein: CASSPDRAIYNEQFF.

The chain employs TRBV6-5 and TRBJ2-7; possibly TRBD1 for D (6 bases). Germline loops: CDR1 MNHEY, CDR2 SVGAGI. The CDR3 contains 14 residues. V shed 2 bases and J shed 5 bases, with 13 bases lying between them. CDR3 amino acids: CASSYGRGRDEQYF. CDR3 DNA: TGTGCCAGCAGTTACGGCAGGGGTAGGGACGAGCAGTACTTC.

In DNA form, the CDR3 reads TGTGCCTGGAGTGTTATTAGCAATCAGCCCCAGCATTTT. This codes for CAWSVISNQPQHF. This chain connects TRBV30 to TRBJ1-5, with D unresolved. V was cut by 0 bases and J by 0 bases, with 3 bases left in between. CDR3 length equals 13 residues. The germline V gene encodes CDR1 GTSNPN and CDR2 SVGIG (reference sequence). The whole variable domain, filled in from reference TRBV30 and TRBJ1-5, reads SQTIHQWPATLVQPVGSPLSLECTVEGTSNPNLYWYRQAAGRGLQLLFYSVGIGQISSEVPQNLSASRPQDRQFILSSKKLLLSDSGFYLCAWSVISNQPQHFGDGTRLSIL.

This rearrangement joins TRBV5-1 to TRBJ2-2; 9 nucleotides agree with TRBD2. The junction had 4 bases not matched to a gene; V was cut back by 0 bases and J by 4 bases. The CDR3 spans 16 residues. CDR1 is SGHRS and CDR2 is YFSETQ in the germline V gene. The CDR3 bases are TGCGCCAGCAGCTTGGGCGCTAGCGGGACCACCGGGGAGCTGTTTTTT. Protein product: CASSLGASGTTGELFF.

This chain links TRBV4-3 with TRBJ1-2; no clear D gene. V was pared by 6 bases and J by 7 bases, with 18 bases between. Per the germline V gene, CDR1 is LGHNA and CDR2 is YSLEER. The CDR3 runs 14 residues. CDR3 sequence reads: CASSLDTSVPGYTF. For the CDR3, the DNA is TGCGCCAGCAGTCTAGACACTAGTGTGCCTGGCTACACCTTC.

The V call is TRBV7-9, the J call TRBJ1-1; perhaps TRBD1 as D (6 bases). The CDR3 spans 14 residues. Germline V lookup: CDR1 SEHNR, CDR2 FQNEAQ (reference sequence). V was cut by 1 base and J by 4 bases, with 10 bases left in between. CDR3 sequence (DNA): TGTGCCAGCAGCTTAGGGGGGCTGGGCACTGAAGCTTTCTTT. It translates to CASSLGGLGTEAFF.

The chain recombines TRBV9 with TRBJ1-2, with 12 bases aligning to TRBD1. Germline loops: CDR1 SGDLS, CDR2 YYNGEE. V lost 5 bases and J lost 5; bases outside the gene matches: 13. The CDR3 length is 17 residues. In DNA form, the CDR3 reads TGTGCCAGCAGTAAGAGTTCGGGACAGGGGGCCTGGTATGGCTACACCTTC. Amino acids: CASSKSSGQGAWYGYTF. The full variable domain, its missing parts supplied by reference TRBV9 and TRBJ1-2, is DSGVTQTPKHLITATGQRVTLRCSPRSGDLSVYWYQQSLDQGLQFLIQYYNGEERAKGNILERFSAQQFPDLHSELNLSSLELGDSALYFCASSKSSGQGAWYGYTFGSGTRLTVV.

The chain is built from TRBV19 and TRBJ1-5; 9 positions match TRBD1. Germline CDR1 LNHDA, CDR2 SQIVND (reference sequence). The CDR3 runs 15 residues. V was clipped by 6 bases and J by 0 bases; unmatched bases: 3. The CDR3 reads CASRDRGHSNQPQHF. The CDR3 region has the DNA TGTGCCAGTAGGGACAGGGGCCATAGCAATCAGCCCCAGCATTTT.

The rearrangement links TRBV28 to TRBJ2-1; TRBD1 is a possible D gene (6 bases). Germline CDR1 reads MDHEN; CDR2 reads SYDVKM. The CDR3 has 16 amino acids. Between the trimmed V and J ends, which lost 3 bases and 5 bases, there was a span of 17 bases. CDR3 sequence (DNA): TGTGCCAGCAGTTTCGGTGCAGGGGCGACGCACAATGAGCAGTTCTTC. This gives the protein CASSFGAGATHNEQFF.

The rearrangement links TRBV10-3 to TRBJ1-1, with TRBD1 identical over 10 bases. The V segment lost 0 bases and the J segment 8 bases; nucleotides outside the gene matches: 6. Germline CDR1 is ENHRY and CDR2 is SYGVKD. The CDR3 runs to 15 residues. CDR3: CAISESTGTGAEAFF. CDR3 nucleotides: TGTGCCATCAGTGAGTCGACGGGGACAGGGGCAGAAGCTTTCTTT.